The 21 T cell receptor beta chains presented below share a single source sample, sequenced in a study of T-cell memory formation after mild COVID-19 (dated by TCRdb to about 2021). Libraries were constructed by 5' RACE. The instrument given in TCRdb is Illumina NovaSeq 6000. The raw public reads went through TCRdb reprocessing: fastp at Q25, MiXCR clone calling, in-frame beta chains kept. All rows with the same CDR3 protein become a single entry with the most common DNA and genes. The sample data list approximately 150,000 distinct CDR3 sequences, and about 5.5% of these were observed just once. The ten largest clones represent about 1.9% of the sample. What was sequenced was PBMCs or a T cell subset sorted from them (not recorded which). These receptors were collected from an adult woman who had mild COVID-19 (a few samples of this study predate the infection). The sample titles of this study are shuffled in the database, so cell type and time point are left out; the donor was told from shared clones.

This clonotype occurred many times. The V gene is TRBV7-2, the J gene TRBJ2-7; D is undetermined. The CDR3 loop spans 13 amino acids. Trimming pared 10 bases from V and 0 bases from J, leaving 13 bases between. CDR1 is SGHTA and CDR2 is FQGNSA in the germline V gene. The DNA for the CDR3 is TGTGCCACCACTACCTTCGGCTCCTACGAGCAGTACTTC. Protein product: CATTTFGSYEQYF.

Many counts were recorded for this clonotype. The chain is built from TRBV29-1 and TRBJ2-7; D remains unclear. The CDR3 spans 14 residues. Germline V gene data show CDR1 as SQVTM and CDR2 as ANQGSEA. Trimming removed 6 bases from V and 2 bases from J, with 17 bases in between. CDR3 sequence reads: CSVPAANWPYEQYF. The CDR3 nucleotides are TGCAGCGTGCCCGCCGCCAATTGGCCCTACGAGCAGTACTTC.

The chain is built from TRBV4-3 and TRBJ2-1; 9 nucleotides match TRBD2. V shed 0 bases, J shed 5 bases, and the junction held 11 bases outside the gene matches. In germline, CDR1 is LGHNA, CDR2 YSLEER. The CDR3 is 18 residues long. CDR3 loop: CASSQDSYSTSGNNEQFF. CDR3 sequence (DNA): TGCGCCAGCAGCCAAGACTCCTATTCGACTAGCGGAAACAATGAGCAGTTCTTC.

This chain uses TRBV7-2 with TRBJ2-7; TRBD2 matches at 7 bases. The CDR3 loop spans 14 amino acids. The J segment lost 3 bases and the V segment lost 4 bases, leaving 6 bases of the junction unmatched. Germline CDR1 SGHTA, CDR2 FQGNSA. In DNA, the CDR3 is TGTGCCAGCAGCTCCCAGCGGGACGTCTACGAGCAGTACTTC. Its protein product is CASSSQRDVYEQYF.

The chain has TRBV12-3 or TRBV12-4 and TRBJ1-2; possible D gene TRBD1, 6 bases. This CDR3 has 15 amino acids. Trimming removed 6 bases at V and 7 bases at J, with 21 bases between. DNA for the CDR3: TGTGCCAGCAGGCCAATTGGACAGCTTAGGGGTGGCTACACCTTC. As protein: CASRPIGQLRGGYTF.

This clonotype was seen at least ten times. DNA for the CDR3: TGCGCCAGCAGACGACTAGCCGGAGGTCGAGAGACCCAGTACTTC. Translating it yields CASRRLAGGRETQYF. This chain connects TRBV4-1 to TRBJ2-5; TRBD2 agrees at 7 bases. The CDR3 is 15 residues long. With V trimmed by 6 bases and J by 4 bases, 11 bases remained unmatched. CDR1 and CDR2 from the germline V gene are MGHRA and YSYEKL.

As DNA, the CDR3 is TGTGCCACCGCATGGGGCCACAACACTGAAGCTTTCTTT. This gives the protein CATAWGHNTEAFF. The chain links TRBV12-3 or TRBV12-4 to TRBJ1-1; D possibly corresponds to TRBD1 (5 bases). The CDR3 contains 13 residues. Trimming removed 10 bases at V and 2 bases at J, with 14 bases between.

The V and J genes are TRBV12-3 or TRBV12-4 and TRBJ1-5; TRBD1 is a possible D gene (5 bases). With 1 base removed from V and 4 bases from J, the gap between germline ends came to 8 bases. The CDR3 runs to 14 residues. CDR3 loop: CASSLVGENQPQHF. CDR3 DNA sequence: TGTGCCAGCAGTTTAGTAGGGGAAAATCAGCCCCAGCATTTT.

This clonotype came up a few times. The CDR3 DNA is TGTGCCAGCTCCCGGGGAGGCCAAGCGACGCAGTATTTT. Protein: CASSRGGQATQYF. The chain couples TRBV18 to TRBJ2-3; perhaps TRBD2 as D (6 bases). V lost 6 bases and J 9 bases, leaving 16 bases between the germline ends. Germline V CDR1 and CDR2: KGHSH, LQKENI. CDR3 length: 13 residues.

In its sample, this clonotype was seen many times. V usage is TRBV7-8 and J usage is TRBJ2-3, with D perhaps TRBD2 (6 bases). The CDR3 is 15 amino acids. Germline-derived CDR1 and CDR2 are SGHVS and FQNEAQ. The V end lost 5 bases, the J end lost 4 bases, and 16 bases lay between the germline ends. The CDR3 here is CASSPLPQRADTQYF. DNA for the CDR3: TGTGCCAGCAGCCCCCTCCCCCAGCGGGCAGATACGCAGTATTTT.

This clonotype was observed a few times. The V call is TRBV5-1, the J call TRBJ1-1, with D hard to call. This CDR3 comprises 13 residues. The V end was cut by 2 bases, the J end by 3 bases, with 8 bases between. Germline CDR1 is SGHRS and CDR2 is YFSETQ. The CDR3 sequence: CASSFRPDTEAFF. CDR3 nucleotides: TGCGCCAGCAGCTTTCGGCCGGACACTGAAGCTTTCTTT.

This clonotype appeared many times. This chain connects TRBV7-3 to TRBJ2-7; the D is unclear. CDR3 size: 13 residues. The V gene lost 2 bases and the J gene lost 3 bases, with 8 bases spanning the gap. Germline V gene sequence: CDR1 SGHTA, CDR2 FQGTGA. CDR3 in amino acids: CASSLDWDYEQYF. The CDR3 DNA is TGTGCCAGCAGCTTAGACTGGGACTACGAGCAGTACTTC.

The chain has TRBV12-5 and TRBJ1-4; a possible D gene is TRBD1 (5 bases). The length of the CDR3 is 16 residues. Trimming pared 0 bases from V and 8 bases from J, leaving 16 bases between. Germline values: CDR1 LGHNT, CDR2 FRNRAP. CDR3 region: CASGLVSGKGREKLFF. In DNA form, the CDR3 reads TGTGCTAGTGGTTTGGTATCAGGGAAGGGGCGAGAAAAACTGTTTTTT.

The sample holds many counts of this clonotype. The chain is built from TRBV5-5 and TRBJ2-2; D unclear. Germline CDR1 and CDR2: SGHKS and YYEKEE (reference sequence). This CDR3 contains 12 residues. Trimming stripped 0 bases from V and 7 bases from J, with 4 bases between. CDR3 bases: TGTGCCAGCAGCTTGGAGATCGGGGAGCTGTTTTTT. Its protein is CASSLEIGELFF. Together with reference TRBV5-5 and TRBJ2-2, the CDR3 gives the full variable domain: DAGVTQSPTHLIKTRGQQVTLRCSPISGHKSVSWYQQVLGQGPQFIFQYYEKEERGRGNFPDRFSARQFPNYSSELNVNALLLGDSALYLCASSLEIGELFFGEGSRLTVL.

This clonotype was recorded a few times. This chain connects TRBV12-3 or TRBV12-4 to TRBJ2-3, with 11 positions matching TRBD2. This CDR3 has 24 residues. The ends lost 0 bases at V and 0 bases at J; junction bases unmatched: 23. This chain's CDR3 is CASSLARGASGGLIYISSTDTQYF. For the CDR3, the DNA is TGTGCCAGCAGTTTAGCGCGTGGGGCTAGCGGGGGGCTTATTTATATATCTAGCACAGATACGCAGTATTTT.

This rearrangement joins TRBV3-1 to TRBJ2-1; D possibly corresponds to TRBD2 (5 bases). With 1 base removed from V and 6 bases from J, the gap between germline ends came to 16 bases. CDR1 is LGHDT, CDR2 YNNKEL, per germline (reference sequence). The length of the CDR3 is 16 residues. The DNA for the CDR3 is TGTGCCAGCAGCCAAGTCCAGGTAGAACGGGGCAATGAGCAGTTCTTC. Translation: CASSQVQVERGNEQFF.

This clonotype was picked up many times. The J gene is TRBJ2-1, the V gene TRBV20-1; 8 bases align to TRBD1. The germline gives CDR1 DFQATT, CDR2 SNEGSKA (reference sequence). The CDR3 length is 15 residues. Trimming cost V 4 bases and J 0 bases; bases outside gene matches: 5. The CDR3: CSAMQGASSYNEQFF. Written as DNA, the CDR3 is TGCAGTGCTATGCAGGGGGCATCCTCCTACAATGAGCAGTTCTTC.

The chain is built from TRBV12-3 or TRBV12-4 and TRBJ1-1; D unclear. The CDR3 runs to 15 residues. V was pared by 2 bases and J by 3 bases, with 13 bases between. The DNA for the CDR3 is TGTGCCAGCAGTTTAAGCCCGGGGAGGCACACTGAAGCTTTCTTT. Translated, it gives CASSLSPGRHTEAFF.

The rearrangement joins TRBV12-3 or TRBV12-4 to TRBJ2-7; D gene uncertain. This CDR3 is built from 15 residues. Trimming took 8 bases from V and 2 from J, leaving 19 bases between them. In nucleotides, the CDR3 is TGTGCCAGCGTATTGTCGAGCAGCCCGACCTACGAGCAGTACTTC. Its protein product is CASVLSSSPTYEQYF.

At least ten counts were recorded for this clonotype. This chain links TRBV9 with TRBJ2-4; no definite D call. Looked up from germline, CDR1 is SGDLS and CDR2 is YYNGEE. This CDR3 has 14 residues. Trimming took off 0 bases at V and 2 bases at J, with 6 bases between the two ends. CDR3 in amino acids: CASSVGGSKNIQYF. The CDR3 nucleotides read TGTGCCAGCAGCGTAGGAGGTTCCAAAAACATTCAGTACTTC.

There are a few counts of this clonotype. This rearrangement joins TRBV2 to TRBJ2-7, with no clear D. CDR1 and CDR2 (germline): SNHLY, FYNNEI. Between the trimmed V and J ends, which lost 4 bases and 0 bases, there was a span of 4 bases. This CDR3 comprises 12 residues. CDR3 in amino acids: CASSVRSYEQYF. The CDR3 nucleotides read TGTGCCAGCAGTGTCCGCTCCTACGAGCAGTACTTC.